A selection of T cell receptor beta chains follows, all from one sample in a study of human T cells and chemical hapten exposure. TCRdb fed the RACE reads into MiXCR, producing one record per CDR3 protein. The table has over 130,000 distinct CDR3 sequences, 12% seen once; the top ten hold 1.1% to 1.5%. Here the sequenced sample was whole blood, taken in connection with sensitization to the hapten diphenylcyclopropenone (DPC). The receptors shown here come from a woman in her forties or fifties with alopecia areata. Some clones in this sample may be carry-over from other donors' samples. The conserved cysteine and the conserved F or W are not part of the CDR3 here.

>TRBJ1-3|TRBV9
ASSVEGYGNTIY
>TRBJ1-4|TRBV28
ASRGQSNEKLF
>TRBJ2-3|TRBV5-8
ASSLVTDTQY
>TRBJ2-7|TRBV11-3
ASRSGQSAYEQY
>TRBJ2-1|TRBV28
ASRLPLGGNEQF
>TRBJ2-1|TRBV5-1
ASSSGQYINEQF
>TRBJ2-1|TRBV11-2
ASSLGTRGNEQF
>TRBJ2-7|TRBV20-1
SARWGGYEQY
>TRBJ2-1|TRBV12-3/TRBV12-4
ASSTHERASYNEQF
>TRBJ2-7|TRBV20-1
SASRQGPYEQY
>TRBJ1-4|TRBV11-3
ASSLKRADGSEKLF
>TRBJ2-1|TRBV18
ASSPGQNNEQF
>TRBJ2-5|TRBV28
ASRHSSGDETQY
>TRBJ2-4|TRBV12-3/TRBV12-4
ASSYRTSGGIAKNIQY
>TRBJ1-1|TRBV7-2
ASSLGGAGQGLEAF
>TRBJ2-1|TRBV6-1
AILGWANEQF
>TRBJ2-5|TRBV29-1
SAQQETQY
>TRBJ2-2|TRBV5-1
ASSPGLAGAPNTGELF
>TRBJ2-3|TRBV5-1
ASSPTSGSADTQY
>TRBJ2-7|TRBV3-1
ASSGRDRGLEQY
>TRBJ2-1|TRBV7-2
ASSPPGGRLYNEQF
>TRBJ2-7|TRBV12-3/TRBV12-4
ASSFSGRSPYEQY
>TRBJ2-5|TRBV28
ASRLTGSGTQY
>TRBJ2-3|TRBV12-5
ASGSGTILTDTQY
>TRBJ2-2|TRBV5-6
ASSLKGTGRRGELF
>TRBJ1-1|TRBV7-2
ASRPQGVGAEAF
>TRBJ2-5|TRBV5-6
ASSLGPPRETQY
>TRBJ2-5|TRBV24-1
ATSDLTETQY
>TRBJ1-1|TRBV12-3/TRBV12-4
ASSLTGGSGTEAF
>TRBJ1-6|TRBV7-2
ASSPPGQRYSPLH
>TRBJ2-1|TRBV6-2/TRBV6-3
ASSPHRAGGYNEQF
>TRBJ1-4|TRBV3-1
ASGQGANEKLF
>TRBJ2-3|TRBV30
AWNRAGATDTQY
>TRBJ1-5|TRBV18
ASSRTSVQGGQPQH
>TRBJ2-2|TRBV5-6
ASSLSPGITGELF
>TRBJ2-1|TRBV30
AWSTTRGIRYEQF
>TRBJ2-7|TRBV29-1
SVKGGFAEQY
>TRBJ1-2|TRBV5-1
ASSLGQGTNAGGYT